Below, 10 T cell receptor beta chains from the same sample are listed, as sequenced in a study of Graves' ophthalmopathy and Graves' hyperthyroidism. Investigators amplified TCR beta CDR3 regions from RNA transcripts. RT-PCR with HTBI primers came first, then second-round multiplex PCR. MiXCR, run by TCRdb on the multiplex PCR reads, gives a single entry per CDR3 protein. Of almost 400,000 distinct CDR3 sequences listed, 15% to 20% are singletons. Sequenced material: peripheral blood. The origin of the receptors is a woman aged 18-29 years with Graves' ophthalmopathy.

This clonotype was seen repeatedly, ten times or more. A much larger clone differs by one base, so this may be a read error. As DNA, the CDR3 is TGTGCCAGCAGCTCCGGGACAGGGCTCACTGAAGCTTTCTTT. Protein sequence: CASSSGTGLTEAFF. V gene TRBV7-9 combines with J gene TRBJ1-1; 9 bases map to TRBD1. V lost 4 bases to trimming and J lost 4 bases; unmatched junction nucleotides: 4. This CDR3 is 14 amino acids long. Looked up from germline, CDR1 is SEHNR and CDR2 is FQNEAQ (reference sequence).

This clonotype was counted at least ten times. V is TRBV15 and J is TRBJ1-5, with 8 bases matching TRBD1. Germline loops: CDR1 LNHNV, CDR2 YYDKDF (reference sequence). The junction had 7 bases not matched to a gene; V was cut back by 3 bases and J by 3 bases. The CDR3 is 16 amino acids. The CDR3 nucleotides are TGTGCCACCAGCAGGACGGGACAGGCCGACAATCAGCCCCAGCATTTT. Its protein product is CATSRTGQADNQPQHF.

In its sample, this clonotype was seen a few times. As DNA, the CDR3 is TGTGCCGTAAGGGACCCGGGACTAGCGGGTGAGACCCAGTACTTC. Encoded protein: CAVRDPGLAGETQYF. The chain joins TRBV6-2 or TRBV6-3 to TRBJ2-5; 12 bases agree with TRBD2. Trimming removed 11 bases from V and 5 bases from J; junction bases left unmatched: 12. The CDR3 runs 15 residues. Per the germline V gene, CDR1 is MNHEY and CDR2 is SVGEGT.

This clonotype was counted many times. The chain couples TRBV12-3 or TRBV12-4 to TRBJ2-7; a possible D gene is TRBD1 (7 bases). V shed 6 bases and J shed 2 bases, with 11 bases lying between them. The CDR3 length is 13 residues. CDR3 in amino acids: CASSQGGTYEQYF. CDR3 nucleotides: TGTGCCAGCAGCCAGGGGGGAACCTACGAGCAGTACTTC.

Remarks on this clonotype: A much larger clone is a single base away; this may be a read error. V gene TRBV4-3 combines with J gene TRBJ2-5; D is unresolved. Germline-derived CDR1 and CDR2 are LGHNA and YSLEER. V shed 4 bases and J shed 6 bases, with 9 bases lying between them. The CDR3 contains 12 residues. The CDR3 spells CASSLNWKTQYF. The CDR3 DNA is TGCGCCAGCAGCCTTAATTGGAAGACCCAGTACTTC.

This clonotype was seen many times. The V call is TRBV28, the J call TRBJ2-7; TRBD1 is a possible D gene (6 bases). V lost 1 base and J 3 bases, leaving 10 bases between the germline ends. Germline V gene data show CDR1 as MDHEN and CDR2 as SYDVKM. The CDR3 length is 14 residues. CDR3 in amino acids: CASSLSPDSYEQYF. In DNA form, the CDR3 reads TGTGCCAGCAGTTTATCCCCGGACAGCTACGAGCAGTACTTC.

The sample holds many counts of this clonotype. The chain uses TRBV7-8 and TRBJ1-1; maybe TRBD1 (5 bases). CDR3 length equals 16 residues. The V gene's germline CDR1 is SGHVS and CDR2 FQNEAQ. The ends were cut back, 5 bases at V and 0 bases at J, with 16 bases in the middle. CDR3 region: CASSLLGRTLNTEAFF. In DNA form, the CDR3 reads TGTGCCAGCAGCCTCTTGGGACGGACATTGAACACTGAAGCTTTCTTT.

At least ten counts were recorded for this clonotype. The V gene is TRBV7-8, the J gene TRBJ2-7; a weak D match, TRBD2 (6 bases). The CDR3 runs 13 residues. Per the germline V gene, CDR1 is SGHVS and CDR2 is FQNEAQ. V lost 2 bases, J lost 4 bases, and 9 bases lay in between. CDR3 coding DNA: TGTGCCAGCAGCTTAACACTAGCATACGAGCAGTACTTC. It yields the protein CASSLTLAYEQYF.

In this sample, this clonotype turned up many times. The CDR3 DNA sequence: TGTGCCAGCAGCTTACAGAATCCAGCGAACACCGGGGAGCTGTTTTTT. It codes for CASSLQNPANTGELFF. This chain joins TRBV11-2 and TRBJ2-2; D gene unclear. The CDR3 has 16 residues. Trimming shortened V by 2 bases and J by 0 bases, and 10 bases separated the two germline ends. Germline-derived CDR1 and CDR2 are SGHAT and FQNNGV.

This clonotype occurred many times. This rearrangement joins TRBV9 to TRBJ2-5, with D tentatively TRBD2 (5 bases). The V end lost 2 bases, the J end lost 5 bases, and 19 bases lay between the germline ends. The CDR3 runs to 16 residues. Germline V lookup: CDR1 SGDLS, CDR2 YYNGEE. Here the CDR3 DNA reads TGTGCCAGCAGCGTCCTAGGAAGCGGTGCTGGGGAGACCCAGTACTTC. It translates to CASSVLGSGAGETQYF.